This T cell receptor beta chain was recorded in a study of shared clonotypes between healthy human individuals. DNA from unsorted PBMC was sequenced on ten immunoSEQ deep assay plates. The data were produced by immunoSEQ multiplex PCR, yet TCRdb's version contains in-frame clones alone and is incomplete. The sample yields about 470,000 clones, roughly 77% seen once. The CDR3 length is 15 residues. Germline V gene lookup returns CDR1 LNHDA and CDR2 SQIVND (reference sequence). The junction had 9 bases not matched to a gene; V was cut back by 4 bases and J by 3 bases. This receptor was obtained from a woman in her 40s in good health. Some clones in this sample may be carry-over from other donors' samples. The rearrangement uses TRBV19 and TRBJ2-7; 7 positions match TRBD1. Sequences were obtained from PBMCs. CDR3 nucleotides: TGTGCCAGTAGTACCGTCCGGGACAGCGGCTACGAGCAGTACTTC. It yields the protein CASSTVRDSGYEQYF.